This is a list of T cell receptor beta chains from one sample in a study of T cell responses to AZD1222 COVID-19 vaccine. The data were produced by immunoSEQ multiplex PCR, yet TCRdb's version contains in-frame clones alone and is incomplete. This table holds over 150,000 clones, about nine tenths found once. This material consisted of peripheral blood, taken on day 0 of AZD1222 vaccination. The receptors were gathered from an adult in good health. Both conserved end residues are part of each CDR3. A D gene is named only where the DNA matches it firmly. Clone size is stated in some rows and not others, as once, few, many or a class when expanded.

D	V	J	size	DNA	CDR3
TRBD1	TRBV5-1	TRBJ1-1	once	TGCGCCAGCAGCTGGGGGACAGGGGCGAACACTGAAGCTTTCTTT	CASSWGTGANTEAFF
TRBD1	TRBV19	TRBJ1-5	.	TGTGCCAGTAGTACGGGACAGAGAAATCAGCCCCAGCATTTT	CASSTGQRNQPQHF
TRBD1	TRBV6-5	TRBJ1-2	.	TGTGCCAGCACCCCTACCCGGGGACAGGGCTACACCTTC	CASTPTRGQGYTF
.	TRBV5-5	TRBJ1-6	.	TGTGCCAGCACCTACGAGGGGGGCAGGGTAGCCTCACCCCTCCACTTT	CASTYEGGRVASPLHF
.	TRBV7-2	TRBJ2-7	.	TGTGCCAGCAGCCCAACCAACCGAGAGCAGTACTTC	CASSPTNREQYF
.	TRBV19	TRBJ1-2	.	TGTGCCAGTAAAGGGCCAGGGTCCAACTTTGGCTACACCTTC	CASKGPGSNFGYTF
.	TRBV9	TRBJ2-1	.	TGTGCCAGCAGCGTCGCCGGGGGTTGGCATGAGCAGTTCTTC	CASSVAGGWHEQFF
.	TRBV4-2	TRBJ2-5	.	TGTGCCAGCAGCCAAGGGGGGGCCCGCGAGACCCAGTACTTC	CASSQGGARETQYF
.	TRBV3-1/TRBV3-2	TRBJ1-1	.	TGTGCCAGCACCCCGGGGCCCCCCGCGACTGAAGCTTTCTTT	CASTPGPPATEAFF
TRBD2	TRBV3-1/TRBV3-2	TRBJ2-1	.	TGTGCCAGCAGCCCCGGCTACGGGGGGGGATACAATGAGCAGTTCTTC	CASSPGYGGGYNEQFF
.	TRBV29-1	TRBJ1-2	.	TGCAGCGCCGAACAACCAGGGGAAAACGGCTACACCTTC	CSAEQPGENGYTF
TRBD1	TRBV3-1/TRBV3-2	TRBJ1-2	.	TGTGCCAGCAGCCAAGCGTTCTCCCGCCGGGACAGGGTTAATGGCTACACCTTC	CASSQAFSRRDRVNGYTF
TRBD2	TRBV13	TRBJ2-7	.	TGTGCCAGCAGCAAACTTAGCGGGGGGGCCGGGCAGTACTTC	CASSKLSGGAGQYF
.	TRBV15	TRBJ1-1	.	TGTGCCACCAGCAGAGGGGGAACGTTACCCTGGAACACTGAAGCTTTCTTT	CATSRGGTLPWNTEAFF
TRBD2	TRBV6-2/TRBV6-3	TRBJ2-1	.	TGTGCCAGCAGTCAGCGGATTTTTGCTAGCGGGAATGAGCAGTTCTTC	CASSQRIFASGNEQFF
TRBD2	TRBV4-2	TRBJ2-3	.	TGTGCCAGCAGCACCAGTGTGGCGGGGGAGTCCACAGATACGCAGTATTTT	CASSTSVAGESTDTQYF
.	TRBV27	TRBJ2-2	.	TGTGCCAGCAGCCACGGGACGAACACCGGGGAGCTGTTTTTT	CASSHGTNTGELFF
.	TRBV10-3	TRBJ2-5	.	TGTGCCATCAGGGCCGATTGGCAAGAGACCCAGTACTTC	CAIRADWQETQYF
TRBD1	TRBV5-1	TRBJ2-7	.	TGCGCCAGCAGCATCCGACAGGGCTCCTACGAGCAGTACTTC	CASSIRQGSYEQYF
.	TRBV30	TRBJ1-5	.	TGTGCCTGGAGTGAGCTCAGCAATCAGCCCCAGCATTTT	CAWSELSNQPQHF
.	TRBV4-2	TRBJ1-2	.	TGTGCCAGCAACCAGGCCGGCAGCCTACCCTATGGCTACACCTTC	CASNQAGSLPYGYTF
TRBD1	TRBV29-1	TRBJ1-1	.	TGCAGCGTTGGCGACAGGGGAAACACTGAAGCTTTCTTT	CSVGDRGNTEAFF
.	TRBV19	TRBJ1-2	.	TGTGCCAGTAGTGCTTCTAGGGGGGCCAAGGCTAACTATGGCTACACCTTC	CASSASRGAKANYGYTF
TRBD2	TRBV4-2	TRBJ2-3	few	TGTGCCAGCAGCCAAGGGGCTAGCGGGGGGGGGACCACAGATACGCAGTATTTT	CASSQGASGGGTTDTQYF
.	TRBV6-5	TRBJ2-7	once	TGTGCCAGCAGTTACACCCGGGACACCATTTACCACGAGCAGTACTTC	CASSYTRDTIYHEQYF
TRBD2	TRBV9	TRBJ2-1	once	TGTGCCAGCAGCCTAAACTCGGGACTAGCGGGGCAGGATGAGCAGTTCTTC	CASSLNSGLAGQDEQFF
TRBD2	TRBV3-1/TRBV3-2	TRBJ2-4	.	TGTGCCAGCAGCCAAGTCGGGTCTAGCGGGGCCCTAGCCAAAAACATTCAGTACTTC	CASSQVGSSGALAKNIQYF
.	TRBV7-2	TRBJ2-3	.	TGTGCCAGCAGACACGGCACAGATACGCAGTATTTT	CASRHGTDTQYF
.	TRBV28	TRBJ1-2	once	TGTGCCAGCAGTTTGGGGCTGCGCAACTATGGCTACACCTTC	CASSLGLRNYGYTF
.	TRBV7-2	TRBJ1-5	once	TGTGCCTCAGGTGATCGCAATCAGCCCCAGCATTTT	CASGDRNQPQHF
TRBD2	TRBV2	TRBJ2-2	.	TGTGCCAGCAACTCCGGACTAGCGGGGGCCACCGGGGAGCTGTTTTTT	CASNSGLAGATGELFF
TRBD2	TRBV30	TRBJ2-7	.	TGTGCCTGGAGTGTACCCGCCCTAGCGGGGGGGGGCGAGCAGTACTTC	CAWSVPALAGGGEQYF